What follows describes a single T cell receptor (beta chain). V was trimmed by 5 bases and J by 7 bases, leaving 18 bases between them. The germline gives CDR1 SSHAT, CDR2 FNYEAQ (reference sequence). The CDR3 is 15 amino acids. This entry is derived from a study of cytomegalovirus exposure and HLA in healthy donors. The donors gave bone marrow, and they were healthy. With 60 Vbeta and 13 Jbeta primers, the PCR was carried out. The table came from immunoSEQ multiplex PCR; TCRdb's copy has only in-frame clones and leaves some out. The sample consists of 130,000 or so clones, around 80% of them appearing once.

The sequenced material came from PBMCs. This TCR came from a woman aged 18 to 35 in good health and CMV-seronegative. V and J are TRBV7-7 and TRBJ1-5; D unclear. CDR3: CASSVGVPAGQPQHF. In DNA form, the CDR3 reads TGTGCCAGCAGCGTAGGAGTCCCGGCGGGACAGCCCCAGCATTTT.